The clone carrying this TCR beta chain was counted between two and nine times. Its specificity is unknown. 5'RACE with constant-segment primers built TCRalpha and TCRbeta cDNA libraries with UMIs. One entry per CDR3 protein results from TCRdb running MiXCR on the 5' RACE reads. The repertoire holds around 420,000 distinct CDR3 sequences, with less than 25% as singletons. This sample is drawn from a study of T-cell memory formation after mild COVID-19. The wider study: Each donor largely had its own TCR clusters. The study, taken as a whole, reports: While clones contracting from day 15 to 85 were balanced between CD4 and CD8, later expanders leaned CD4+. Pre-infection memory carried some responding clones, suggesting that cross-reactive memory joined.

The germline V and J ends were trimmed by 3 bases and 0 bases, with 8 bases remaining between them. The CDR3 has 15 residues. The rearrangement links TRBV12-3 or TRBV12-4 to TRBJ2-2; D ambiguous. Material for sequencing was PBMCs or a T cell subset sorted from them (not recorded which). The receptor was isolated from an adult woman who had mild COVID-19 (a few samples of this study predate the infection). Cell type and time point are not known. In nucleotides, the CDR3 is TGTGCCAGCAGTTTTAGAGCACCGAACACCGGGGAGCTGTTTTTT. Its protein product is CASSFRAPNTGELFF.